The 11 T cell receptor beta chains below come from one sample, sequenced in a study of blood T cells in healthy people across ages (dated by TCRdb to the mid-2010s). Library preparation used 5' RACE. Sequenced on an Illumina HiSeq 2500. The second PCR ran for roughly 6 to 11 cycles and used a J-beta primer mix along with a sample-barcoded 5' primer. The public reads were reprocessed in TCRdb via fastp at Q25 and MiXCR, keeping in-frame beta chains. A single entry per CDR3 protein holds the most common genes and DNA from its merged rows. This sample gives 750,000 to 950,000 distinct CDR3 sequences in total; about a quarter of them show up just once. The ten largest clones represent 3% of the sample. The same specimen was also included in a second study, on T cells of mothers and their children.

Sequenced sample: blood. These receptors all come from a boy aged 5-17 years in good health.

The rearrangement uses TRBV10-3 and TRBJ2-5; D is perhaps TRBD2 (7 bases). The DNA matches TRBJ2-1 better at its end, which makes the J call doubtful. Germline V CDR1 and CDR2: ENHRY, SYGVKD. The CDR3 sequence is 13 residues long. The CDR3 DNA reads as TGTGCCACGGGGGGTAACAGGGACGGTGAGCAGTTCTTC. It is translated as CATGGNRDGEQFF.

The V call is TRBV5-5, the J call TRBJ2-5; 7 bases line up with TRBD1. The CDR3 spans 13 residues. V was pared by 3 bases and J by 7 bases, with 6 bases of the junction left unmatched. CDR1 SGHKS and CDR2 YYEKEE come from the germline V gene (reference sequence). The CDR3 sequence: CASSSDRDGTQYF. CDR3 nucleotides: TGTGCCAGCAGCTCCGACAGGGACGGGACCCAGTACTTC.

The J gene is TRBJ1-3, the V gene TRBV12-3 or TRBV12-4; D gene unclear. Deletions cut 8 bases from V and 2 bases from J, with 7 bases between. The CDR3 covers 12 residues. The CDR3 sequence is CASGYPGNTIYF. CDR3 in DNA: TGTGCCAGCGGTTATCCTGGAAACACCATATATTTT.

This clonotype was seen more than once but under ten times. CDR3 residues: CASTKTTSREQFF. CDR3 sequence (DNA): TGTGCCAGCACCAAGACGACTAGCAGGGAGCAGTTCTTC. The chain employs TRBV6-1 and TRBJ2-1; 7 bases agree with TRBD2. The CDR3 runs 13 residues. Germline CDR1 MNHNS, CDR2 SASEGT. J lost 10 bases, V lost 7 bases, and 10 bases had no gene match.

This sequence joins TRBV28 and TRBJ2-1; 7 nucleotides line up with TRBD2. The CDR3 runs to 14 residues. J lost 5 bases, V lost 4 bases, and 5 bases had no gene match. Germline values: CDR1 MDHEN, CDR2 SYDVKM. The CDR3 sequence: CASSWWGGDNEQFF. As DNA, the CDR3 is TGTGCCAGCAGTTGGTGGGGGGGTGACAATGAGCAGTTCTTC.

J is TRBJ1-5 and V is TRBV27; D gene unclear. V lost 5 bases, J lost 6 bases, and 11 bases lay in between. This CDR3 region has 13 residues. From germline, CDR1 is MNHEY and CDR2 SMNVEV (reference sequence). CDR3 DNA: TGTGCCAGCAGTGCATCGGTGGCTCAGCCCCAGCATTTT. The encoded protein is CASSASVAQPQHF.

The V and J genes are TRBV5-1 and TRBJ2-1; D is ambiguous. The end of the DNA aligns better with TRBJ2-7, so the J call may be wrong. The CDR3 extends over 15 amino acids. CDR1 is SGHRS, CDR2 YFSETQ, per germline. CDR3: CASSLGPEGSYEQYF. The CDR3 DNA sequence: TGCGCCAGCAGCTTGGGCCCCGAAGGGTCCTACGAGCAGTACTTC.

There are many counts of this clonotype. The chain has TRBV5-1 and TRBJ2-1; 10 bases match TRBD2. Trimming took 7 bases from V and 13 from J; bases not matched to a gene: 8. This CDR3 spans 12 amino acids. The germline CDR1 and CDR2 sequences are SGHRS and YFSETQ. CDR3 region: CASALSGGPQFF. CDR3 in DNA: TGCGCCAGCGCTCTTAGCGGGGGGCCTCAGTTCTTC.

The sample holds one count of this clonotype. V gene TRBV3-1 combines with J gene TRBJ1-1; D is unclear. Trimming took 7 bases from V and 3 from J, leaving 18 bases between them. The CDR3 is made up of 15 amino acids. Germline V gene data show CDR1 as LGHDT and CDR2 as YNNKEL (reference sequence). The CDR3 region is CASTPYMVTHTEAFF. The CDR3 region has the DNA TGTGCCAGCACACCCTATATGGTTACGCACACTGAAGCTTTCTTT.

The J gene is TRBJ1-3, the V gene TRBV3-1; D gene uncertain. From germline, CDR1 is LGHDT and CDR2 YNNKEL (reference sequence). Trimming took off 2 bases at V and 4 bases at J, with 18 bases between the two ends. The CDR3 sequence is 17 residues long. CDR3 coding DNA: TGTGCCAGCAGCCAAAGTTCCCTAACGCGAATAGGAAACACCATATATTTT. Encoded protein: CASSQSSLTRIGNTIYF.

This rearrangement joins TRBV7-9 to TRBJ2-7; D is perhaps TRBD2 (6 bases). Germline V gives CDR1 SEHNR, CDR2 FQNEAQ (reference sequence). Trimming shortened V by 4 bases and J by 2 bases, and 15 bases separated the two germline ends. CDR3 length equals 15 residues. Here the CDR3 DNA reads TGTGCCAGCAGCTCCAGCTTCCGGGGGACCTACGAGCAGTACTTC. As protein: CASSSSFRGTYEQYF.